The clone carrying this T cell receptor (beta chain) turned up a few times. This sample stems from a study of early T cells in non-severe SARS-CoV-2 infection. Researchers tagged individual cDNA molecules with unique molecular identifiers. TCRdb re-analysed the 5' RACE reads in MiXCR, keeping a single row per CDR3 protein. The data hold under 60,000 distinct CDR3 sequences, with around 8% observed a single time. The V gene's germline CDR1 is MNHNY and CDR2 SVGAGI (reference sequence). The CDR3 is made up of 14 amino acids. V lost 4 bases and J 4 bases, leaving 12 bases between the germline ends. Sequencing was performed on whole blood. This TCR derives from an adult who was a healthcare worker with PCR-confirmed SARS-CoV-2 infection or an uninfected control (not recorded which). The V gene is TRBV6-6, the J gene TRBJ2-3; D may match TRBD1 or TRBD2 (5 bases each). The CDR3 bases are TGTGCCAGCAGTTGGGGGACCGGGTCAGATACGCAGTATTTT. Translated: CASSWGTGSDTQYF.